These T cell receptor beta chains were read from a single sample in a study of OX40 agonist ivuxolimab in advanced cancers. Sequenced by immunoSEQ multiplex PCR; TCRdb stores in-frame clones only, minus some. This sample has some 87,000 clones; 80% to 95% occur once, and the top ten carry around 1.5%. Source: CD4+ or CD8+ T cells sorted from blood, taken in a trial of the OX40 agonist ivuxolimab. The receptors were gathered from an adult with an advanced solid tumor such as melanoma, head and neck, liver or kidney cancer. CDR3s include the opening cysteine and the closing phenylalanine or tryptophan. D genes are given only for firm matches. Only some rows state a clone size, as once, few, many or a class for expanded clones.

>TRBV4-1|TRBJ2-3|NA|NA
CASSGPGTGTDTQYF
TGCGCCAGCAGCGGACCTGGAACGGGCACAGATACGCAGTATTTT
>TRBV7-9|TRBJ1-2|NA|NA
CASSLDAGHGYTF
TGTGCCAGCAGCTTGGACGCGGGCCATGGCTACACCTTC
>TRBV18|TRBJ2-2|NA|few
CASSPPAQISRELFF
TGTGCCAGCTCACCACCGGCCCAAATATCCCGGGAGCTGTTTTTT
>TRBV6-1|TRBJ1-2|NA|NA
CASREGLDYGYTF
TGTGCCAGCAGGGAGGGTCTAGACTATGGCTACACCTTC
>TRBV6-6|TRBJ1-2|NA|NA
CASSYSTGPPSVGYTF
TGTGCCAGCAGTTACTCCACAGGGCCCCCATCGGTTGGCTACACCTTC
>TRBV5-4|TRBJ2-2|NA|NA
CASSPLVGGNTGELFF
TGTGCCAGCAGCCCCCTTGTGGGGGGTAACACCGGGGAGCTGTTTTTT
>TRBV4-2|TRBJ1-4|TRBD1|NA
CASSQGTGGVIFNEKLFF
TGTGCCAGCAGTCAAGGCACAGGGGGCGTTATTTTTAATGAAAAACTGTTTTTT
>TRBV7-9|TRBJ1-5|NA|NA
CASSFRFGGSGDQPQHF
TGTGCCAGCAGCTTCCGTTTTGGGGGCAGTGGGGATCAGCCCCAGCATTTT
>TRBV28|TRBJ2-7|NA|NA
CAIANPGTYEQYF
TGTGCGATAGCGAATCCCGGAACCTACGAGCAGTACTTC
>TRBV11-3|TRBJ2-5|TRBD1|NA
CASSIRTGGGETQYF
TGTGCCAGCAGCATACGGACAGGGGGTGGTGAGACCCAGTACTTC
>TRBV27|TRBJ2-5|TRBD1|NA
CASSTRTGQETQYF
TGTGCCAGCAGCACTCGGACAGGACAAGAGACCCAGTACTTC
>TRBV6-5|TRBJ1-1|NA|NA
CASSYRQNTEAFF
TGTGCCAGCAGTTACCGACAGAACACTGAAGCTTTCTTT
>TRBV30|TRBJ1-1|NA|few
CAWSVRREGPEAFF
TGTGCCTGGAGTGTAAGAAGGGAAGGCCCTGAAGCTTTCTTT
>TRBV5-5|TRBJ1-1|NA|few
CASSYWGDTEAFF
TGTGCCAGCAGCTATTGGGGGGACACTGAAGCTTTCTTT
>TRBV7-2|TRBJ2-2|NA|NA
CASSLAHTGAFTGELFF
TGTGCCAGCAGCTTAGCGCACACGGGAGCGTTCACCGGGGAGCTGTTTTTT
>TRBV11-3|TRBJ2-3|NA|NA
CASSSRDSPTDTQYF
TGTGCCAGCAGCTCGCGGGACTCCCCCACAGATACGCAGTATTTT
>TRBV11-2|TRBJ1-4|NA|NA
CASSFTLGSWGLSEKLFF
TGTGCCAGCAGCTTCACGTTGGGATCGTGGGGTCTAAGTGAAAAACTGTTTTTT
>TRBV4-3|TRBJ2-7|NA|NA
CASSQGGGGYEQYF
TGCGCCAGCAGCCAAGGAGGGGGGGGGTACGAGCAGTACTTC
>TRBV4-2|TRBJ1-3|TRBD1|NA
CASSHRQGSGNTIYF
TGTGCCAGCAGCCACAGACAGGGTTCAGGAAACACCATATATTTT
>TRBV7-2|TRBJ1-3|NA|NA
CASSLSPQGSGNTIYF
TGTGCCAGCAGCCTCAGTCCACAGGGCTCTGGAAACACCATATATTTT
>TRBV6-6|TRBJ1-2|TRBD1|few
CASRPGQHYGYTF
TGTGCCAGCAGACCGGGACAGCACTATGGCTACACCTTC
>TRBV5-8|TRBJ2-3|NA|NA
CASSSSWDTQYF
TGTGCCAGCAGCTCGTCATGGGATACGCAGTATTTT
>TRBV11-2|TRBJ2-7|NA|NA
CASSLGDYGGEQYF
TGTGCCAGCAGCTTAGGCGATTATGGGGGCGAGCAGTACTTC
>TRBV7-2|TRBJ2-4|TRBD2|NA
CASSLMGGRVAKNIQYF
TGTGCCAGCAGCTTAATGGGCGGGAGGGTAGCCAAAAACATTCAGTACTTC
>TRBV28|TRBJ1-4|TRBD1|NA
CASTQRDSDNEKLFF
TGTGCCAGCACCCAAAGGGACAGCGATAATGAAAAACTGTTTTTT
>TRBV7-2|TRBJ2-4|NA|NA
CASSLARGNIQYF
TGTGCCAGCAGCTTAGCCAGGGGAAACATTCAGTACTTC
>TRBV30|TRBJ1-4|TRBD1|NA
CAWTSGTANEKLFF
TGTGCCTGGACCTCGGGGACAGCGAATGAAAAACTGTTTTTT
>TRBV5-1|TRBJ1-1|NA|NA
CASSFPGEIREAFF
TGCGCCAGCAGCTTTCCAGGAGAGATACGTGAAGCTTTCTTT
>TRBV2|TRBJ1-1|TRBD1|NA
CASSRDRGGLGNTEAFF
TGTGCCAGCAGCCGGGACAGGGGGGGGTTGGGTAACACTGAAGCTTTCTTT
>TRBV7-8|TRBJ1-4|NA|NA
CASSLPTTGTFNEKLFF
TGTGCCAGCAGCTTACCAACGACAGGTACCTTCAATGAAAAACTGTTTTTT
>TRBV30|TRBJ1-5|TRBD1|once
CAWSVGGGRNQPQHF
TGTGCCTGGAGTGTAGGAGGGGGCCGCAATCAGCCCCAGCATTTT
>TRBV7-2|TRBJ2-3|NA|NA
CASSLAKSTQYF
TGTGCCAGCAGCTTAGCGAAGTCTACGCAGTATTTT